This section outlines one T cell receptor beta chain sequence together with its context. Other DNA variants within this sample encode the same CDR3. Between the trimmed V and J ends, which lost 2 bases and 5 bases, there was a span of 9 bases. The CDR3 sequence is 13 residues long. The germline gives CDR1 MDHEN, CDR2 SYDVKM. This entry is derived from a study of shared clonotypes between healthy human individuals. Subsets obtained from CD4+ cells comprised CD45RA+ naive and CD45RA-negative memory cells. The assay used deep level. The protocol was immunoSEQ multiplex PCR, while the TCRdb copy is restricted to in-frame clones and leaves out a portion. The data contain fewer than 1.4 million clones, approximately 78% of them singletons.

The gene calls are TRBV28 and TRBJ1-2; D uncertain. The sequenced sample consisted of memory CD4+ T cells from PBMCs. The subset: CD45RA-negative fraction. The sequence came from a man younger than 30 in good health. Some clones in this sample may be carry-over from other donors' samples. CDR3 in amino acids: CASSLPGLYGYTF. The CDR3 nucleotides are TGTGCCAGCAGTTTACCCGGGTTATATGGCTACACCTTC.